In its sample, the clone carrying this T cell receptor beta chain was seen once. These data belong to a study of blood T cell repertoires in COVID-19. About the study: Some COVID-19 samples were acute and others convalescent; all came from the United States, Italy and Spain.

This table comes from immunoSEQ multiplex PCR, and its TCRdb copy is limited to in-frame clones, with some not included. The data show about 210,000 clones, about 91% seen once. Trimming left V 0 bases short and J 4 bases short, with 20 bases between. Germline V gives CDR1 GTSNPN, CDR2 SVGIG (reference sequence). The CDR3 contains 17 residues. The origin of this receptor is a man aged 30 to 39 with acute or convalescent COVID-19. The chain combines TRBV30 with TRBJ2-3; D perhaps matches TRBD1 (6 bases). The sequencing input was peripheral blood. The CDR3 reads CAWSVHLTGRPPDTQYF. The CDR3 nucleotides read TGTGCCTGGAGTGTACACCTCACAGGGCGCCCCCCAGATACGCAGTATTTT.